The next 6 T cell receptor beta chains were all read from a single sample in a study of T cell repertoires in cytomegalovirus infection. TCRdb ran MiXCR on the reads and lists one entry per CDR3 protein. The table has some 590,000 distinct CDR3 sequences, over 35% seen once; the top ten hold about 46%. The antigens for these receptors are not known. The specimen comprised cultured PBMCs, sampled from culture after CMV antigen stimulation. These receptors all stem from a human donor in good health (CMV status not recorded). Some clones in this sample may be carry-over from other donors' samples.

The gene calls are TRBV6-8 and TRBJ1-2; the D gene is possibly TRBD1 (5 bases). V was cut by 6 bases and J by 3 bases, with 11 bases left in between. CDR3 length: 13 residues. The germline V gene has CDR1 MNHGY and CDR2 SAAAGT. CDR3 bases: TGTGCCAGCAGGACCGACAGAGACTATGGCTACACCTTC. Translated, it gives CASRTDRDYGYTF.

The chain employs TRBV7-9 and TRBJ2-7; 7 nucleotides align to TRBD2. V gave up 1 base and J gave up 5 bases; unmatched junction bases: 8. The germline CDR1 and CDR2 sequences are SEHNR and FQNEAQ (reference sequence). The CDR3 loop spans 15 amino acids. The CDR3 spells CASSLVAGANDEQYF. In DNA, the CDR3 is TGTGCCAGCAGCTTAGTTGCGGGAGCCAACGACGAGCAGTACTTC.

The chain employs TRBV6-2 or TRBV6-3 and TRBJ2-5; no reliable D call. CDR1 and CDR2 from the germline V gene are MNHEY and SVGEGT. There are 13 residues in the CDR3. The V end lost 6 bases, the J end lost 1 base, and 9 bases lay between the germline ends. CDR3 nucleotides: TGTGCCAGCAGGGTCTCGATCCAAGAGACCCAGTACTTC. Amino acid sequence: CASRVSIQETQYF.

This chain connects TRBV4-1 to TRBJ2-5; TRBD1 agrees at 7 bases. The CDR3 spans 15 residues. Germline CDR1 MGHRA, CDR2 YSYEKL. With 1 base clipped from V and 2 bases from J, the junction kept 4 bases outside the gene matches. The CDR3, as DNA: TGCGCCAGCAGCCAAGGGGGACAGACACAAGAGACCCAGTACTTC. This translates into CASSQGGQTQETQYF.

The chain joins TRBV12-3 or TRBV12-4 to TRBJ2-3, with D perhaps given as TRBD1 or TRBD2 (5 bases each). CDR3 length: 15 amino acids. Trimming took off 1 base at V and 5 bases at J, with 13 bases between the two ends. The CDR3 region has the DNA TGTGCCAGCAGTTTAGAGGGCAGGGAGTTAGATACGCAGTATTTT. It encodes CASSLEGRELDTQYF.

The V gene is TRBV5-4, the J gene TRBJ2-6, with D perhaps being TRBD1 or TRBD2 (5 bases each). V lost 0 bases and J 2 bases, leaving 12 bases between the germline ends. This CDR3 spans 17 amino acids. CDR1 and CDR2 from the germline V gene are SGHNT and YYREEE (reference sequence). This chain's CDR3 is CASSLGLGDPGANVLTF. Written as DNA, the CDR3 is TGTGCCAGCAGCTTGGGATTAGGGGACCCTGGGGCCAACGTCCTGACTTTC.